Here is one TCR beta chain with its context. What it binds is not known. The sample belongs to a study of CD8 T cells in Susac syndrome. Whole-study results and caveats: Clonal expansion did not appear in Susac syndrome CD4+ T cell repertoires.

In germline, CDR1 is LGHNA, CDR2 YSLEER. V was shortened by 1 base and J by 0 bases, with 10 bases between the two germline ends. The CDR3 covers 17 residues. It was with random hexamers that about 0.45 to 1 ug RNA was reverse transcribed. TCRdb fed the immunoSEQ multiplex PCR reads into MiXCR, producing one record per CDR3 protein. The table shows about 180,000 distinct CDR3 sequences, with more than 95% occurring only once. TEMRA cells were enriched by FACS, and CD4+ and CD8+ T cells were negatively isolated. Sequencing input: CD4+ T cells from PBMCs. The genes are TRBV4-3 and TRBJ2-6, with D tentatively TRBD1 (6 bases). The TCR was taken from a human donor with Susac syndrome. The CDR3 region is CASSQGRGTSGANVLTF. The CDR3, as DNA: TGCGCCAGCAGCCAAGGAAGGGGGACCTCTGGGGCCAACGTCCTGACTTTC.